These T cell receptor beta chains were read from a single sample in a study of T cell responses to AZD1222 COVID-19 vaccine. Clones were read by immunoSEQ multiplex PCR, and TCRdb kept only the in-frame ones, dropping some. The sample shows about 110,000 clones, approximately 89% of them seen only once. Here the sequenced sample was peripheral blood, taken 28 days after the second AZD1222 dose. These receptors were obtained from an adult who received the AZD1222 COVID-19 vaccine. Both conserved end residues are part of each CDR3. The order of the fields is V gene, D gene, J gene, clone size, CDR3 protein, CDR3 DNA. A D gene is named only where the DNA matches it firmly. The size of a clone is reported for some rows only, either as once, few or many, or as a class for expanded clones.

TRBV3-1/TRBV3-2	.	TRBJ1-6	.	CASSPTGYMGSPLHF	TGTGCCAGCAGCCCTACAGGTTATATGGGTTCACCCCTCCACTTT
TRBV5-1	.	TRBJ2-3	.	CASSLEKTDTQYF	TGCGCCAGCAGCTTGGAAAAGACAGATACGCAGTATTTT
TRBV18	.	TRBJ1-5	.	CASSHTYRENQPQHF	TGTGCCAGCTCGCATACGTACAGGGAAAATCAGCCCCAGCATTTT
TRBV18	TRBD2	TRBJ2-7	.	CASSLGTSGPYEQYF	TGTGCCAGCTCACTCGGGACTAGCGGACCCTATGAGCAGTACTTC
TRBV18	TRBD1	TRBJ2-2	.	CASSPGQDTGELFF	TGTGCCAGCTCACCTGGACAGGACACCGGGGAGCTGTTTTTT
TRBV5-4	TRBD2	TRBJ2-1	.	CASSLGLAASTGEQFF	TGTGCCAGCAGCCTAGGACTAGCGGCGAGCACAGGTGAGCAGTTCTTC
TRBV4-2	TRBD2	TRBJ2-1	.	CASSHILAGGENEQFF	TGTGCCAGCAGCCACATACTAGCGGGAGGGGAGAATGAGCAGTTCTTC
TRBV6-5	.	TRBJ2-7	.	CASSSGLGAYEQYF	TGTGCCAGCAGCTCGGGACTTGGAGCTTACGAGCAGTACTTC
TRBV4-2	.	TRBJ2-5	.	CASSQDSGQTQYF	TGTGCCAGCAGCCAAGATTCGGGACAGACCCAGTACTTC
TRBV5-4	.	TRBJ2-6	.	CASSSAGRSGANVLTF	TGTGCCAGCAGCTCTGCAGGGCGGTCTGGGGCCAACGTCCTGACTTTC
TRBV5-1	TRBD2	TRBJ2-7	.	CASRDSGRGEQYF	TGCGCCAGCAGGGATAGCGGGAGGGGCGAGCAGTACTTC
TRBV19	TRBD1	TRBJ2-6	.	CASNDRASSGANVLTF	TGTGCCAGTAATGACAGGGCTAGCTCTGGGGCCAACGTCCTGACTTTC
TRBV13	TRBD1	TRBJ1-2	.	CASSIQGGYGYTF	TGTGCCAGCAGCATACAGGGGGGTTATGGCTACACCTTC
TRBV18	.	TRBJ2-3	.	CASSRSAGDTQYF	TGTGCCAGCTCACGAAGCGCAGGAGATACGCAGTATTTT
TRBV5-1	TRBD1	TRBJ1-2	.	CASGDRTAWLGDGYTF	TGCGCCAGCGGGGACAGGACGGCCTGGCTAGGGGATGGCTACACCTTC
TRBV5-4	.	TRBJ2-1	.	CASSYLYLSSYNEQFF	TGTGCCAGCAGCTACCTTTACCTGAGCTCCTACAATGAGCAGTTCTTC
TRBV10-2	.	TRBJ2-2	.	CASSEQGSGELFF	TGCGCCAGCAGTGAGCAGGGCTCCGGGGAGCTGTTTTTT
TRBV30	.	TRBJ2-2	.	CAWSVGLYTGELFF	TGTGCCTGGAGTGTAGGACTCTACACCGGGGAGCTGTTTTTT
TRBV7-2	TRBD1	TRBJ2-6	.	CASSLRGQGATGANVLTF	TGTGCCAGCAGCTTAAGGGGACAGGGGGCTACTGGGGCCAACGTCCTGACTTTC
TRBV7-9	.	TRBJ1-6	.	CASSLDSDGLLPLHF	TGTGCCAGCAGCTTAGACTCCGACGGGCTTTTGCCCCTCCACTTT
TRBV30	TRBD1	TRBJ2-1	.	CAWSGTGRNNEQFF	TGTGCCTGGAGCGGGACAGGGAGGAACAATGAGCAGTTCTTC
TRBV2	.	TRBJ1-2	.	CASSPDAQLANYGYTF	TGTGCCAGCAGCCCGGACGCGCAGTTAGCTAACTATGGCTACACCTTC
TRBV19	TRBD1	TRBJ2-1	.	CAHGQGKFF	TGTGCCCACGGACAGGGTAAGTTCTTC
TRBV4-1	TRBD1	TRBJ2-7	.	CASSQAGTLGQGAYEQYF	TGCGCCAGCAGCCAAGCCGGTACATTGGGTCAGGGGGCCTACGAGCAGTACTTC
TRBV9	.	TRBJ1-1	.	CASSPLGGNTEAFF	TGTGCCAGCAGCCCTCTGGGGGGAAACACTGAAGCTTTCTTT
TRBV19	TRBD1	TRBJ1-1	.	CASRDRGGKNTEAFF	TGTGCCAGTAGGGACAGGGGCGGGAAGAACACTGAAGCTTTCTTT
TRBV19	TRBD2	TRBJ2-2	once	CASSIGLANTGELFF	TGTGCCAGTAGTATTGGACTAGCGAACACCGGGGAGCTGTTTTTT
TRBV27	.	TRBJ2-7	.	CASSGAGSYEQYF	TGTGCCAGCAGTGGAGCCGGGTCCTACGAGCAGTACTTC
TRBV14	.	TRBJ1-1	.	CASSTLENTEAFF	TGTGCCAGCAGCACCCTAGAGAACACTGAAGCTTTCTTT
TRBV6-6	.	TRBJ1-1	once	CASSYVAGTTEAFF	TGTGCCAGCAGTTACGTCGCAGGGACCACTGAAGCTTTCTTT
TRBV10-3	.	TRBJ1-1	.	CAIRSAGPLNTEAFF	TGTGCCATCAGGTCTGCAGGTCCCCTGAACACTGAAGCTTTCTTT
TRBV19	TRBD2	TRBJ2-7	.	CASSIAPRGSGYEQYF	TGTGCCAGTAGTATAGCCCCTCGCGGGAGTGGCTACGAGCAGTACTTC
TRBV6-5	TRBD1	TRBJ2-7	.	CASSPIPTGSGEQYF	TGTGCCAGCAGTCCGATCCCGACAGGGAGTGGGGAGCAGTACTTC
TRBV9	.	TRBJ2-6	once	CASSGGGTSGANVLTF	TGTGCCAGCAGCGGAGGGGGGACCTCTGGGGCCAACGTCCTGACTTTC
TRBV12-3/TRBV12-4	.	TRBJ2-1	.	CASSVSNEQFF	TGTGCCAGCAGTGTTAGCAATGAGCAGTTCTTC
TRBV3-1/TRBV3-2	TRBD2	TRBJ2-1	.	CASSPYGEGGEQFF	TGTGCCAGCAGCCCCTATGGGGAGGGCGGGGAGCAGTTCTTC
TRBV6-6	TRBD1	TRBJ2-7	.	CASSPAGQGLEQYF	TGTGCCAGCAGTCCGGCGGGACAGGGGCTCGAGCAGTACTTC
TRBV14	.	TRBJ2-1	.	CASSQVPEQFF	TGTGCCAGCAGCCAAGTACCCGAGCAGTTCTTC
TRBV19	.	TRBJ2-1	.	CASSIRASPVSSYNEQFF	TGTGCCAGTAGTATTAGGGCCAGCCCTGTATCCTCCTACAATGAGCAGTTCTTC
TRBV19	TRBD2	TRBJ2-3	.	CASLSGSDTQYF	TGTGCCAGTCTCAGCGGGAGTGATACGCAGTATTTT
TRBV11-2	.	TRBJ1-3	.	CASSKDTLGNTIYF	TGTGCCAGCAGCAAAGACACGCTCGGAAACACCATATATTTT
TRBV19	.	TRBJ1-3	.	CASSITVSGNTIYF	TGTGCCAGTAGTATAACCGTCTCTGGAAACACCATATATTTT
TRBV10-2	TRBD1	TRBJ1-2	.	CASSVGQGLSYGYTF	TGCGCCAGCAGTGTGGGACAGGGCCTTTCCTATGGCTACACCTTC
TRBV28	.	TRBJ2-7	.	CASSPPGHPYEQYF	TGTGCCAGCAGTCCGCCGGGACACCCCTACGAGCAGTACTTC
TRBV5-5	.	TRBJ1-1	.	CASSPWTARGTEAFF	TGTGCCAGCAGCCCCTGGACAGCTAGGGGCACTGAAGCTTTCTTT
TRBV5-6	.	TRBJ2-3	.	CASSAGLYRTDTQYF	TGTGCCAGCAGCGCCGGACTTTACCGCACAGATACGCAGTATTTT
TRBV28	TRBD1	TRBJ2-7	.	CASSLWDRGSYEQYF	TGTGCCAGCAGTTTATGGGACAGGGGTTCCTACGAGCAGTACTTC
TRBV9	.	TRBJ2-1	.	CASSVSPMVNEQFF	TGTGCCAGCAGCGTCTCCCCCATGGTCAATGAGCAGTTCTTC